Each of the 15 T cell receptor beta chains below was sequenced from the same sample in a study of blood T cells in healthy people across ages. Alongside a J-beta primer mix, a sample-barcoded 5' primer served in a second PCR lasting about 7 to 11 cycles. Each CDR3 protein gets one entry after TCRdb re-called the 5' RACE reads with MiXCR. The repertoire consists of 950,000 to 1,200,000 distinct CDR3 sequences, with 35% to 45% occurring once and the leading ten covering around 13%. The sample comprised blood. The receptors here all came from a man between 18 and 35 years old in good health.

Comment on this clonotype: A much larger clone lies a single base off, so this may be a read error. The chain has TRBV12-3 or TRBV12-4 and TRBJ1-2, with D possibly being TRBD1 (5 bases). CDR3 size: 14 residues. V was trimmed by 5 bases and J by 2 bases, leaving 12 bases between them. This CDR3 is CASSASGGNYGYTF. The DNA for the CDR3 is TGTGCCAGCAGTGCGTCCGGGGGGAACTATGGCTACACCTTC.

This clonotype has at least ten counts. CDR3 amino acids: CASSPNRARNEKLFF. The DNA of the CDR3 is TGTGCCAGCAGTCCGAACCGGGCCAGAAATGAAAAACTGTTTTTT. This chain uses TRBV12-3 or TRBV12-4 with TRBJ1-4; D remains unclear. V shed 5 bases and J shed 5 bases, with 15 bases lying between them. The CDR3 totals 15 residues.

This clonotype was seen a handful of times. The chain combines TRBV4-3 with TRBJ1-1, with D tentatively TRBD1 (6 bases). Germline V gene lookup returns CDR1 LGHNA and CDR2 YSLEER. This CDR3 is built from 16 residues. The V end lost 0 bases, the J end lost 4 bases, and 15 bases lay between the germline ends. The CDR3 bases are TGCGCCAGCAGCCAAGATATTGGGGGGGCCACCACTGAAGCTTTCTTT. Translated: CASSQDIGGATTEAFF.

The chain uses TRBV5-1 and TRBJ2-1; unclear D gene. CDR3 size: 15 residues. Trimming pared 0 bases from V and 3 bases from J, leaving 10 bases between. CDR1 is SGHRS, CDR2 YFSETQ, per germline. The CDR3 loop reads CASSLAGRIYNEQFF. The CDR3 DNA is TGCGCCAGCAGCTTGGCCGGTCGGATCTACAATGAGCAGTTCTTC.

This clonotype was recorded many times. The J gene is TRBJ2-3, the V gene TRBV3-1; no reliable D call. The CDR3 sequence is 15 residues long. CDR1 is LGHDT and CDR2 is YNNKEL in the germline V gene (reference sequence). The V end was cut by 3 bases, the J end by 0 bases, with 10 bases between. For the CDR3, the DNA is TGTGCCAGCAGCCATAACACAGAGAGCACAGATACGCAGTATTTT. Translation: CASSHNTESTDTQYF.

This clonotype came up a few times. The rearrangement links TRBV29-1 to TRBJ1-2; 10 nucleotides align to TRBD1. V lost 0 bases, J lost 8 bases, and 6 bases stayed unmatched. Per the germline V gene, CDR1 is SQVTM and CDR2 is ANQGSEA. CDR3 size: 14 residues. The CDR3 loop is CSVEERQGAGGYTF. The DNA of the CDR3 is TGCAGCGTTGAAGAACGACAGGGGGCGGGAGGCTACACCTTC.

The chain combines TRBV7-2 with TRBJ2-3, with TRBD1 matching over 8 bases. Germline values: CDR1 SGHTA, CDR2 FQGNSA. The CDR3 consists of 15 residues. The V segment lost 2 bases and the J segment 5 bases; nucleotides outside the gene matches: 6. The CDR3 DNA is TGTGCCAGCAGCTTAAGCAGGGGGCTGGGAGATACGCAGTATTTT. Translating gives CASSLSRGLGDTQYF.

The chain joins TRBV7-3 to TRBJ1-4; 7 bases agree with TRBD1. This CDR3 is 15 amino acids long. Germline loops: CDR1 SGHTA, CDR2 FQGTGA. The V gene end was trimmed by 3 bases and the J gene end by 4 bases; junction bases not matched to a gene: 5. The CDR3 coding sequence is TGTGCCAGCAGCTTGGGGACAGAGCATAATGAAAAACTGTTTTTT. This translates into CASSLGTEHNEKLFF.

This clonotype was counted only a few times. CDR3: CASSSGDGYQPQHF. CDR3 sequence (DNA): TGTGCCAGCAGTTCCGGGGACGGCTATCAGCCCCAGCATTTT. This chain links TRBV6-2 or TRBV6-3 with TRBJ1-5, with D perhaps TRBD1 (5 bases). The V end lost 4 bases, the J end lost 5 bases, and 12 bases lay between the germline ends. CDR3 length: 14 amino acids. The germline V gene has CDR1 MNHEY and CDR2 SVGEGT.

This clonotype was observed a handful of times. The genes are TRBV4-3 and TRBJ1-6; D not resolved. From germline, CDR1 is LGHNA and CDR2 YSLEER. The length of the CDR3 is 15 residues. V lost 0 bases and J 7 bases, leaving 10 bases between the germline ends. CDR3 bases: TGCGCCAGCAGCCAAGATCGAGGCGACAATTCACCCCTCCACTTT. Its translation is CASSQDRGDNSPLHF.

This clonotype turned up a few times. The gene calls are TRBV4-3 and TRBJ2-3; D unresolved. CDR1 is LGHNA and CDR2 is YSLEER in the germline V gene. V was cut by 0 bases and J by 2 bases, with 15 bases left in between. The CDR3 runs to 17 residues. The CDR3 nucleotides are TGCGCCAGCAGCCAAGATGGGCCCCCTTCTGACACAGATACGCAGTATTTT. It codes for CASSQDGPPSDTDTQYF.

The chain employs TRBV3-1 and TRBJ2-1, with 8 nucleotides matching TRBD2. V shed 4 bases and J 4 bases; nucleotides not matched to a gene: 9. The germline V gene has CDR1 LGHDT and CDR2 YNNKEL (reference sequence). The CDR3 runs 16 residues. CDR3 in amino acids: CASSPRGLAGYNEQFF. For the CDR3, the DNA is TGTGCCAGCAGCCCCCGGGGCTTAGCGGGGTACAATGAGCAGTTCTTC.

This clonotype was counted a few times. V gene TRBV20-1 combines with J gene TRBJ2-3, with 9 bases matching TRBD2. The CDR3 is 17 amino acids. Looked up from germline, CDR1 is DFQATT and CDR2 is SNEGSKA (reference sequence). J lost 4 bases, V lost 6 bases, and 17 bases had no gene match. For the CDR3, the DNA is TGCAGTGCCCCTTTGCGGCTAGCGGGGATCAGGGCAGATACGCAGTATTTT. This codes for CSAPLRLAGIRADTQYF.

This clonotype was seen only a few times. The chain employs TRBV6-4 and TRBJ1-1; D ambiguous. There are 14 residues in the CDR3. V shed 6 bases and J shed 1 base, with 12 bases lying between them. Looked up from germline, CDR1 is MRHNA and CDR2 is SNTAGT. CDR3 sequence (DNA): TGTGCCAGCAGGGACGGGAATCGGAACACTGAAGCTTTCTTT. Its protein is CASRDGNRNTEAFF.

V and J are TRBV2 and TRBJ1-5, with D perhaps matching TRBD1 (5 bases). The CDR3 covers 15 residues. V dropped 2 bases and J dropped 7 bases, with 15 bases sitting between them. Germline V gene data show CDR1 as SNHLY and CDR2 as FYNNEI. CDR3 sequence (DNA): TGTGCCAGCAGTGAAAGTGGGGGGTCGTTACAGCCCCAGCATTTT. Residues: CASSESGGSLQPQHF.